This T cell receptor (beta chain) stems from a study of cytomegalovirus exposure and HLA in healthy donors listed by TCRdb under 2017. At the level of the whole study: According to an earlier analysis of around 600 of the donors, about 179 million T cells yielded roughly 110 million unique TCR beta sequences and 276 Gb of sequence data. An early release covering approximately 600 HLA-typed donors comprised roughly 300 gigabases of sequencing data and 65 million to 100 million unique TCR sequences. Of the roughly 400 genotyped donors, about 80% fell in the genetic ancestry cluster associated with self-reported Caucasian donors. The aim of the study was to test whether cataloging public T cell receptors could identify signatures of past pathogen exposure. The study profiled the T cell repertoires of fewer than 850 subjects by immunosequencing and related them to cytomegalovirus serostatus. A separate validation cohort of approximately 130 different subjects was used in addition to the approximately 700-subject first cohort. The study combined high-throughput TCR immunosequencing, statistical association of individual TCRs with disease status, and machine learning to predict cytomegalovirus infection status. A later analysis re-examined previously published TCR beta repertoires from several hundred donors and added high-resolution HLA genotyping to investigate patterns of TCR occurrence. Rather than drawing on any new phenotypic data, the later analysis identified candidate immune exposures from TCR beta sequences and the way those sequences occurred across donors. An earlier analysis of fewer than 750 of the donors used high-throughput TCR beta sequencing to judge whether each TCR beta V gene segment behaved as functional or pseudogenic. Alongside the repertoire data, information on donor age, sex, ethnicity and CMV serostatus was compiled. A later genetic analysis took genome-wide SNP genotypes for about 55% of the 666 donors and used that subset as a discovery cohort. All discovery cohort repertoires had been generated on a single sequencing platform. HLA typing covered class I and class II loci at four-digit resolution. The number of donors typed differed by locus, with about 620-630 for A, B, C, DRB1 and DQB1, roughly 520 for DQA1, some 570 for DPA1, and around 450 for DPB1. Four to six DR-DQ haplotypes were handled as single units for association and clustering, since linkage in the cohort was strong. Across approximately 400 genotyped donors of the cohort, an average of roughly 230,000 unique TCR beta nucleotide sequences per donor were sequenced, and roughly 20% of those sequences were non-productive.

To note about this clone: No cognate antigen has been identified for it. No base qualities exist here, and no much larger clone lies one base off it.

Broader findings and caveats from the paper: Across donors, most TCR sequences were observed very rarely, whereas some public TCRs were present in many individuals. In a later analysis, HLA-associated TCR beta chains were found to be more clonally expanded and to have lower generation probabilities than equally common non-associated chains. Some IMGT-functional V segments, including TRBV6-2 and TRBV6-3, could not be distinguished by the 87-base-pair reads and were therefore excluded. According to the authors, the approach could potentially be generalized to other disease states and immunological phenotypes. A later genetic analysis reported fewer N-insertions in productive TCRs among donors in an Asian-associated ancestry cluster than the roughly 620-donor mean. Roughly uniform sequencing depth across donors was assumed in presence/absence analyses, although this assumption may not hold. An earlier analysis of 587 of the donors showed that most TCR beta V segments appeared in productive rearrangements either about 90% or about 30% of the time, which broadly matched IMGT annotations. In a later analysis, several top co-occurrence clusters were reported to appear linked to parvovirus B19, influenza, CMV and Epstein-Barr virus. Because counts were too low, roughly 16 rarely observed V segments, including chromosome 9 orphons, were excluded from the earlier analysis of several hundred of the donors. In a later genetic analysis, a missense DCLRE1C variant was associated with V-gene and J-gene trimming of TCR beta chains, and the association was replicated in an independent cohort. Immune exposure information for the cohort was limited to CMV serostatus. Correlated functional status among segregating V segments might reflect linkage disequilibrium, but an unknown experimental factor could not be ruled out. According to a later analysis, TCR association rates differed among HLA loci, with DRB1 alleles showing the most associated TCRs and HLA-C alleles showing the fewest. A further reported finding was that TCR beta sequences accurately predicted the HLA-A and HLA-B alleles for most subjects in the first cohort. In a later analysis, most CMV-associated TCR beta chains were found to appear HLA-restricted, with HLA associations seemingly driven largely by CMV exposure. At a false discovery rate of 0.05, a later analysis linked some 17,000 TCR beta sequences to specific HLA alleles. Strong co-occurrence of HLA alleles, especially DR and DQ, made assigning TCR associations to individual alleles difficult. A cluster of highly shared sequence variants was judged likely to represent a technical artifact of the sequencing pipeline. A few of the identified cytomegalovirus-associated TCR beta chains were confirmed in vitro to be specific for cytomegalovirus antigens. A total of 164 TCR beta chains were listed by the study as associated with cytomegalovirus. Cytomegalovirus status was reported to be diagnosed by the classifier with high specificity and sensitivity in both the original and validation cohorts. Only TCR beta chains were sequenced in this cohort, and the absence of alpha or paired-chain data limited detectable features. Because HLA typing was missing for some donors at each locus, association tests included only the typed subset.

The cohort consisted of 600 to 750 healthy bone marrow donors. At the time of sampling, all cohort members were nominally healthy, though unrecorded immune exposures were likely present. The donor tested CMV seropositive, placing the donor among the roughly 300 seropositive members of the cohort. Every donor gave a peripheral blood sample, and the peripheral blood mononuclear cells from that sample were used for TCR beta sequencing. The Qiagen DNeasy Blood Extraction Kit was used to extract genomic DNA from the blood cell samples. According to the germline V gene (reference sequence), CDR1 reads LNHDA and CDR2 reads SQIVND. The CDR3 goes from the cysteine to the phenylalanine over 10 residues. The sequence is cut down to CDR3 DNA, 30 bases in frame from base 1. Trimming at the junction amounts to 8 bases on V and 5 bases on J, and the germline ends lie 5 bases apart. Libraries were prepared through the immunoSEQ multiplex PCR assay. A mixture of 60 forward primers for TCR Vbeta segments and 13 reverse primers for TCR Jbeta segments was used in the multiplex PCR. The CDR3 region of rearranged TCR beta genes was amplified from genomic DNA by a multiplex PCR assay. Amplified TCR beta libraries were sequenced as 87-base-pair reads on the Illumina HiSeq System. In the source study's methods: Across the 670 or so repertoires, a later analysis counted 60 million to 90 million unique TCR beta chains, 9.5 million to 13 million of which were shared by at least two donors. A nearest-neighbor algorithm error-corrected the raw reads and collapsed the reads into unique sequences, merging closely related sequences to remove PCR and sequencing errors. CDR3 sequences were aligned to IMGT reference sequences to assign V, D and J gene segments. For a sequence to be retained, a match of at least six nucleotides was required to both a V gene segment and a J gene segment. A rearrangement counted as productive if the CDR3 had no stop codons and remained in frame with V and J, and every other rearrangement counted as non-productive. Following IMGT convention, CDR3 was defined as the stretch from the second conserved V-encoded cysteine to the conserved J-encoded phenylalanine. The earlier analysis of around 640 of the donors excluded sequences that lacked an unambiguous match to a single V gene segment. An earlier analysis of 587 of the donors called V segments functional above 56.7% productive rearrangements and segregating when the between-donor standard deviation exceeded 5%. To diagnose cytomegalovirus status from the catalog of TCR beta chain sequences, a statistical classification framework was built. V and J gene assignment, in a later analysis, came from comparing TCR nucleotide sequences with IMGT/GENE-DB human TR gene sequences. In a later analysis, CDR3 sequences and most-parsimonious VDJ recombination scenarios were assigned using the TCRdist pipeline. In a later analysis, every TCR beta chain was defined by the combination of its CDR3 amino acid sequence and its V-gene family, and reads without a unique V-gene family were dropped. A later analysis removed 450 to 600 highly shared, low-generation-probability nucleotide sequences to deal with suspected cross-contamination and a sequencing artifact. A later analysis calculated a clonal expansion index for each public chain from normalized within-repertoire ranks of inferred template counts. In a later analysis, generation probabilities were computed with a VDJ recombination model fitted to out-of-frame rearrangements, and the resulting probabilities were checked against IGoR. Hypergeometric tests were used in a later analysis to score TCR-TCR, TCR-HLA and TCR-CMV co-occurrence, with a repertoire-size bias correction applied to the TCR pairs. False discovery rates were estimated in a later analysis by permuting HLA or CMV assignments 20 times. A later analysis grouped co-occurring TCRs with DBSCAN, adding TCRdist sequence similarity when clustering within HLA-allele-positive subsets. For co-occurrence clustering, repertoires with fewer than 30,000 or more than 120,000 public chains were excluded, along with a handful of repertoires with anomalous nucleotide sharing. TCRdb retrieved this table from immuneACCESS and kept in-frame rearrangements only. Not all clones are present; in checked studies, unresolved V genes account for under half, and no reason is known for the remainder. The V and J calls and clone size were taken over from that table, and D and trimming were inferred from the DNA. The sample yields 200,000 to 250,000 clones; around 86% were counted once. The top ten clones comprise about 10% of the sample.

This TCR was sampled from a woman between 45 and 60 years old in good health and CMV-seropositive. The sequencing input was PBMCs. The rearrangement joined TRBV19 to TRBJ2-3, with the D gene call left open. The CDR3 loop reads CASGLDTQYF. The nucleotides read TGTGCCAGTGGCCTAGATACGCAGTATTTT.